This is a list of T cell receptor beta chains from one sample in a study of T cell responses to AZD1222 COVID-19 vaccine. Produced via immunoSEQ multiplex PCR; TCRdb's table is partial and in-frame only. This table has some 200,000 clones, 80% to 95% appearing once. This material consisted of peripheral blood, taken 28 days after the second AZD1222 dose. These receptors were taken from an adult who received the AZD1222 COVID-19 vaccine. Each CDR3 is given with its conserved first and last residue. A D gene is named only where the DNA matches it firmly. The size of a clone is reported for some rows only, either as once, few or many, or as a class for expanded clones.

j_gene: TRBJ1-3; abundance: NA; d_gene: NA; v_gene: TRBV6-5; CDR3aa: CASSYGGSGNTIYF; CDR3nt: TGTGCCAGCAGTTACGGGGGGTCTGGAAACACCATATATTTT
j_gene: TRBJ2-1; abundance: NA; d_gene: TRBD2; v_gene: TRBV12-3/TRBV12-4; CDR3aa: CASSPTSGGPFF; CDR3nt: TGTGCCAGCAGTCCGACTAGCGGGGGGCCGTTCTTC
j_gene: TRBJ2-7; abundance: NA; d_gene: NA; v_gene: TRBV6-1; CDR3aa: CASSEAWWGYEQYF; CDR3nt: TGTGCCAGCAGTGAAGCGTGGTGGGGTTACGAGCAGTACTTC
j_gene: TRBJ2-1; abundance: NA; d_gene: NA; v_gene: TRBV19; CDR3aa: CASNSGDSYNEQFF; CDR3nt: TGTGCCAGTAACTCAGGGGACTCCTACAATGAGCAGTTCTTC
j_gene: TRBJ1-1; abundance: NA; d_gene: NA; v_gene: TRBV5-1; CDR3aa: CASSLVQAVSKAFF; CDR3nt: TGCGCCAGCAGCTTGGTTCAGGCAGTCTCCAAAGCTTTCTTT
j_gene: TRBJ2-1; abundance: NA; d_gene: NA; v_gene: TRBV30; CDR3aa: CAWWLRRGGYNEQFF; CDR3nt: TGTGCCTGGTGGTTAAGGAGAGGGGGTTACAATGAGCAGTTCTTC
j_gene: TRBJ2-7; abundance: NA; d_gene: NA; v_gene: TRBV7-3; CDR3aa: CASSLHSGPSYEQYF; CDR3nt: TGTGCCAGCAGTCTACATTCAGGGCCCAGCTACGAGCAGTACTTC
j_gene: TRBJ1-1; abundance: NA; d_gene: NA; v_gene: TRBV11-3; CDR3aa: CASSFRDGEAFF; CDR3nt: TGTGCCAGCAGCTTCCGAGATGGTGAAGCTTTCTTT
j_gene: TRBJ1-5; abundance: NA; d_gene: NA; v_gene: TRBV27; CDR3aa: CASSSQLSNQPQHF; CDR3nt: TGTGCCAGCAGTTCCCAGTTAAGCAATCAGCCCCAGCATTTT
j_gene: TRBJ1-1; abundance: NA; d_gene: NA; v_gene: TRBV3-1/TRBV3-2; CDR3aa: CASSPTEGLNTEAFF; CDR3nt: TGTGCCAGCAGCCCAACGGAGGGGTTGAACACTGAAGCTTTCTTT
j_gene: TRBJ2-7; abundance: NA; d_gene: TRBD1; v_gene: TRBV30; CDR3aa: CAYLRDSSYEQYF; CDR3nt: TGTGCCTACCTCCGGGACAGTTCCTACGAGCAGTACTTC
j_gene: TRBJ1-5; abundance: NA; d_gene: NA; v_gene: TRBV30; CDR3aa: CAWSPAIDGNQPQHF; CDR3nt: TGTGCCTGGAGTCCCGCCATAGATGGCAATCAGCCCCAGCATTTT
j_gene: TRBJ1-1; abundance: NA; d_gene: NA; v_gene: TRBV29-1; CDR3aa: CSVAPQTGRAEAFF; CDR3nt: TGCAGCGTCGCTCCTCAAACTGGGAGGGCTGAAGCTTTCTTT
j_gene: TRBJ1-3; abundance: NA; d_gene: NA; v_gene: TRBV3-1/TRBV3-2; CDR3aa: CASSQGGAGNTIYF; CDR3nt: TGTGCCAGCAGCCAGGGAGGGGCTGGAAACACCATATATTTT
j_gene: TRBJ2-7; abundance: NA; d_gene: NA; v_gene: TRBV5-6; CDR3aa: CASSSLLEKKQYF; CDR3nt: TGTGCCAGCAGCTCCCTCCTGGAGAAGAAGCAGTACTTC
j_gene: TRBJ1-2; abundance: NA; d_gene: NA; v_gene: TRBV6-4; CDR3aa: CASSDSGDAHGYTF; CDR3nt: TGTGCCAGCAGTGACTCTGGGGACGCGCATGGCTACACCTTC
j_gene: TRBJ1-2; abundance: NA; d_gene: NA; v_gene: TRBV19; CDR3aa: CASSTPQGGMYGYTF; CDR3nt: TGTGCCAGTAGTACCCCCCAAGGGGGGATGTATGGCTACACCTTC
j_gene: TRBJ2-1; abundance: NA; d_gene: TRBD2; v_gene: TRBV6-2/TRBV6-3; CDR3aa: CASSLSGGASSRNEQFF; CDR3nt: TGTGCCAGCAGCCTTAGCGGGGGGGCCAGTAGTCGGAATGAGCAGTTCTTC
j_gene: TRBJ2-3; abundance: NA; d_gene: TRBD2; v_gene: TRBV2; CDR3aa: CASSEGSGGFLTDTQYF; CDR3nt: TGTGCCAGCAGTGAAGGTAGCGGGGGATTCCTCACAGATACGCAGTATTTT
j_gene: TRBJ2-4; abundance: once; d_gene: TRBD1; v_gene: TRBV30; CDR3aa: CAWSMGTGGAKNIQYF; CDR3nt: TGTGCCTGGAGTATGGGGACAGGGGGGGCCAAAAACATTCAGTACTTC
j_gene: TRBJ2-2; abundance: NA; d_gene: NA; v_gene: TRBV18; CDR3aa: CASSPAVANTGELFF; CDR3nt: TGTGCCAGCTCACCAGCAGTAGCGAACACCGGGGAGCTGTTTTTT
j_gene: TRBJ2-1; abundance: NA; d_gene: NA; v_gene: TRBV9; CDR3aa: CASSSHSVTYNEQFF; CDR3nt: TGTGCCAGCAGCTCCCACTCTGTAACCTACAATGAGCAGTTCTTC
j_gene: TRBJ1-2; abundance: NA; d_gene: NA; v_gene: TRBV18; CDR3aa: CASSLQGYGYTF; CDR3nt: TGTGCCAGCTCACTACAGGGCTATGGCTACACCTTC
j_gene: TRBJ2-1; abundance: NA; d_gene: TRBD2; v_gene: TRBV27; CDR3aa: CASSSEREGQDEQFF; CDR3nt: TGTGCCAGCAGTTCAGAGCGGGAGGGCCAGGATGAGCAGTTCTTC
j_gene: TRBJ1-1; abundance: once; d_gene: NA; v_gene: TRBV12-3/TRBV12-4; CDR3aa: CASSFQGTEAFF; CDR3nt: TGTGCCAGCAGTTTCCAGGGGACTGAAGCTTTCTTT
j_gene: TRBJ2-1; abundance: NA; d_gene: NA; v_gene: TRBV30; CDR3aa: CAWSRLGTRNEQFF; CDR3nt: TGTGCCTGGAGTCGTCTAGGGACGCGCAATGAGCAGTTCTTC
j_gene: TRBJ2-7; abundance: NA; d_gene: NA; v_gene: TRBV7-3; CDR3aa: CASSPVGLTPSYEQYF; CDR3nt: TGTGCCAGCAGCCCGGTGGGCCTCACGCCCTCCTACGAGCAGTACTTC
j_gene: TRBJ2-7; abundance: NA; d_gene: TRBD2; v_gene: TRBV5-4; CDR3aa: CASSPQLAGVNEQYF; CDR3nt: TGTGCCAGCAGTCCTCAACTAGCGGGAGTCAACGAGCAGTACTTC
j_gene: TRBJ2-1; abundance: NA; d_gene: NA; v_gene: TRBV19; CDR3aa: CASRTSLNEQFF; CDR3nt: TGTGCCAGTAGGACTTCGCTCAATGAGCAGTTCTTC
j_gene: TRBJ1-6; abundance: once; d_gene: TRBD1; v_gene: TRBV6-5; CDR3aa: CASRSPGTGNSPLHF; CDR3nt: TGTGCCAGCAGATCCCCCGGGACAGGGAATTCACCCCTCCACTTT
j_gene: TRBJ1-5; abundance: NA; d_gene: NA; v_gene: TRBV7-2; CDR3aa: CASSLGGVEPQHF; CDR3nt: TGTGCCAGCAGCTTAGGGGGGGTGGAACCCCAGCATTTT
j_gene: TRBJ2-6; abundance: NA; d_gene: NA; v_gene: TRBV7-9; CDR3aa: CASSPTRPGANVLTF; CDR3nt: TGTGCCAGCAGCCCGACCCGGCCTGGGGCCAACGTCCTGACTTTC
j_gene: TRBJ2-2; abundance: NA; d_gene: NA; v_gene: TRBV6-1; CDR3aa: CASSEGHLSGELFF; CDR3nt: TGTGCCAGCAGTGAGGGCCATCTTTCCGGGGAGCTGTTTTTT
j_gene: TRBJ2-2; abundance: NA; d_gene: TRBD1; v_gene: TRBV5-8; CDR3aa: CASSLIQGASTGELFF; CDR3nt: TGTGCCAGCAGCTTAATCCAGGGGGCGAGCACCGGGGAGCTGTTTTTT
j_gene: TRBJ1-2; abundance: few; d_gene: NA; v_gene: TRBV12-3/TRBV12-4; CDR3aa: CASSLGLRYGYTF; CDR3nt: TGTGCCAGCAGCCTGGGGCTTCGCTATGGCTACACCTTC
j_gene: TRBJ2-3; abundance: NA; d_gene: TRBD2; v_gene: TRBV5-1; CDR3aa: CASSLTSVADTQYF; CDR3nt: TGCGCCAGCAGCCTGACTAGCGTGGCAGATACGCAGTATTTT
j_gene: TRBJ1-6; abundance: NA; d_gene: NA; v_gene: TRBV3-1/TRBV3-2; CDR3aa: CASSPGLMSSYNSPLHF; CDR3nt: TGTGCCAGCAGCCCGGGACTTATGAGCTCCTATAATTCACCCCTCCACTTT
j_gene: TRBJ1-1; abundance: NA; d_gene: TRBD1; v_gene: TRBV19; CDR3aa: CASSMDRGTEAFF; CDR3nt: TGTGCCAGTAGTATGGACAGGGGCACTGAAGCTTTCTTT
j_gene: TRBJ1-1; abundance: NA; d_gene: NA; v_gene: TRBV18; CDR3aa: CASSPQTGRRRTEAFF; CDR3nt: TGTGCCAGCTCACCGCAAACGGGCCGCCGGAGGACTGAAGCTTTCTTT
j_gene: TRBJ1-1; abundance: NA; d_gene: NA; v_gene: TRBV6-5; CDR3aa: CASSYSGGRNTEAFF; CDR3nt: TGTGCCAGCAGTTACTCTGGGGGACGGAACACTGAAGCTTTCTTT
j_gene: TRBJ2-6; abundance: NA; d_gene: TRBD1; v_gene: TRBV4-2; CDR3aa: CASSFWTGGISGANVLTF; CDR3nt: TGTGCCAGCAGCTTCTGGACAGGCGGTATCTCTGGGGCCAACGTCCTGACTTTC
j_gene: TRBJ2-1; abundance: NA; d_gene: TRBD2; v_gene: TRBV7-8; CDR3aa: CASSFLLAGFNEQFF; CDR3nt: TGTGCCAGCAGCTTTTTGCTAGCGGGTTTCAATGAGCAGTTCTTC
j_gene: TRBJ1-4; abundance: NA; d_gene: NA; v_gene: TRBV7-8; CDR3aa: CASSLDSEGRDGGEKLFF; CDR3nt: TGTGCCAGCAGCTTAGACTCTGAAGGGAGGGATGGCGGTGAAAAACTGTTTTTT
j_gene: TRBJ2-2; abundance: once; d_gene: NA; v_gene: TRBV7-8; CDR3aa: CASSYDFDPTGELFF; CDR3nt: TGTGCCAGCAGCTACGACTTTGACCCGACCGGGGAGCTGTTTTTT
j_gene: TRBJ1-2; abundance: NA; d_gene: NA; v_gene: TRBV6-1; CDR3aa: CASSEAPGNYGYTF; CDR3nt: TGTGCCAGCAGTGAAGCCCCGGGGAACTATGGCTACACCTTC
j_gene: TRBJ1-2; abundance: once; d_gene: NA; v_gene: TRBV5-1; CDR3aa: CASSLVQDGYTF; CDR3nt: TGCGCCAGCAGCTTGGTGCAGGATGGCTACACCTTC
j_gene: TRBJ2-1; abundance: NA; d_gene: TRBD1; v_gene: TRBV24-1; CDR3aa: CASQGEGNEQFF; CDR3nt: TGTGCCTCACAGGGGGAAGGCAATGAGCAGTTCTTC
j_gene: TRBJ2-4; abundance: NA; d_gene: TRBD1; v_gene: TRBV24-1; CDR3aa: CATSEPDRGWRAKNIQYF; CDR3nt: TGTGCCACCAGTGAGCCTGACAGGGGTTGGAGGGCCAAAAACATTCAGTACTTC